This T cell receptor beta chain derives from a study of T cells in Graves' hyperthyroidism and ophthalmopathy. The source material, RNA transcripts, was used to amplify TCR beta CDR3 regions. Using the HTBI primer set, a first-round RT-PCR was run on the TCR CDR3. TCRdb itself ran the multiplex PCR reads through MiXCR, one entry per CDR3 protein. The table has 490,000 or so distinct CDR3 sequences, about 16% seen once. With 6 bases removed from V and 5 bases from J, the gap between germline ends came to 22 bases. The V gene's germline CDR1 is DFQATT and CDR2 SNEGSKA (reference sequence). The length of the CDR3 is 15 residues. This clonotype occurred many times.

This TCR came from a woman aged 30 to 39 with Graves' ophthalmopathy. What was sequenced was blood. The rearrangement joins TRBV20-1 to TRBJ2-5; D not resolved. DNA for the CDR3: TGCAGTGCCACAGTCGGCGGCTCTTTCGGGGAGACCCAGTACTTC. It translates to CSATVGGSFGETQYF.